A selection of T cell receptor beta chains follows, all from one sample in a study of early T cells in non-severe SARS-CoV-2 infection. One entry per CDR3 protein, called by TCRdb with MiXCR from the 5' RACE reads. The table lists around 60,000 distinct CDR3 sequences, less than 15% of them singletons. Sequenced material: whole blood. The receptor source for this set is an adult who was a healthcare worker with PCR-confirmed SARS-CoV-2 infection or an uninfected control (not recorded which). Both conserved end residues are part of each CDR3. A D gene is named only where the DNA matches it firmly. A clone size is listed for some rows: how often the clone was seen (once, few, many), or a class if it is expanded.

cdr3_aa: CASSLPLREQFF; cdr3_nt: TGCGCCAGCAGCTTACCACTTCGTGAGCAGTTCTTC; d_call: -; clone_size: -; v_call: TRBV5-1; j_call: TRBJ2-1
cdr3_aa: CASSRRLAGVSTDTQYF; cdr3_nt: TGTGCCAGCAGCCGAAGACTAGCGGGGGTGAGCACAGATACGCAGTATTTT; d_call: TRBD2; clone_size: -; v_call: TRBV14; j_call: TRBJ2-3
cdr3_aa: CASSSNDRVSYNEQFF; cdr3_nt: TGTGCCAGCAGTTCGAACGACAGGGTGTCCTACAATGAGCAGTTCTTC; d_call: TRBD1; clone_size: -; v_call: TRBV27; j_call: TRBJ2-1
cdr3_aa: CSVGQGGNQPQHF; cdr3_nt: TGCAGCGTAGGTCAGGGGGGCAATCAGCCCCAGCATTTT; d_call: TRBD1; clone_size: -; v_call: TRBV29-1; j_call: TRBJ1-5
cdr3_aa: CSVSEMPKNEQFF; cdr3_nt: TGCAGCGTGTCGGAGATGCCCAAAAATGAGCAGTTCTTC; d_call: -; clone_size: once; v_call: TRBV29-1; j_call: TRBJ2-1
cdr3_aa: CASTPTGSYEQFF; cdr3_nt: TGTGCCAGCACCCCGACAGGGAGCTATGAGCAGTTCTTC; d_call: TRBD1; clone_size: many; v_call: TRBV6-2/TRBV6-3; j_call: TRBJ2-1
cdr3_aa: CATSTEGVSYEQYF; cdr3_nt: TGTGCCACCAGCACCGAAGGGGTCTCCTACGAGCAGTACTTC; d_call: -; clone_size: -; v_call: TRBV15; j_call: TRBJ2-7
cdr3_aa: CASSLGLQRPNTEAFF; cdr3_nt: TGTGCCAGCAGCTTAGGGCTTCAGCGGCCGAACACTGAAGCTTTCTTT; d_call: -; clone_size: few; v_call: TRBV7-3; j_call: TRBJ1-1
cdr3_aa: CASSYSFEQYF; cdr3_nt: TGTGCCAGCAGTTACTCGTTCGAGCAGTACTTC; d_call: -; clone_size: -; v_call: TRBV6-2/TRBV6-3; j_call: TRBJ2-7
cdr3_aa: CASRGPDRTLYGYTF; cdr3_nt: TGTGCCAGCAGGGGGCCGGACAGGACCCTATATGGCTACACCTTC; d_call: TRBD1; clone_size: few; v_call: TRBV5-6; j_call: TRBJ1-2
cdr3_aa: CASSSQGGATEAFF; cdr3_nt: TGTGCCAGCAGTTCCCAGGGGGGGGCCACTGAAGCTTTCTTT; d_call: TRBD1; clone_size: few; v_call: TRBV12-3/TRBV12-4; j_call: TRBJ1-1
cdr3_aa: CASSPIRTAYEQYF; cdr3_nt: TGTGCCAGCAGTCCCATACGGACGGCCTACGAGCAGTACTTC; d_call: -; clone_size: few; v_call: TRBV6-5; j_call: TRBJ2-7
cdr3_aa: CASSWDRETQYF; cdr3_nt: TGTGCCAGCAGCTGGGACAGGGAAACGCAGTATTTT; d_call: TRBD1; clone_size: -; v_call: TRBV7-2; j_call: TRBJ2-3
cdr3_aa: CASSLIGTKMYEQYF; cdr3_nt: TGTGCCAGCAGTTTAATTGGAACCAAAATGTACGAGCAGTACTTC; d_call: -; clone_size: -; v_call: TRBV12-3/TRBV12-4; j_call: TRBJ2-7
cdr3_aa: CASSYGPPEDTIYF; cdr3_nt: TGTGCCAGCAGTTACGGGCCTCCAGAGGACACCATATATTTT; d_call: -; clone_size: many; v_call: TRBV6-6; j_call: TRBJ1-3
cdr3_aa: CASSQLAVQGGTDTQYF; cdr3_nt: TGTGCCAGTAGTCAACTAGCGGTTCAGGGGGGCACAGATACGCAGTATTTT; d_call: -; clone_size: -; v_call: TRBV3-1; j_call: TRBJ2-3
cdr3_aa: CSVDQGQGFYEQYF; cdr3_nt: TGCAGCGTAGACCAGGGACAGGGGTTCTACGAGCAGTACTTC; d_call: TRBD1; clone_size: few; v_call: TRBV29-1; j_call: TRBJ2-7
cdr3_aa: CASRASGITGELFF; cdr3_nt: TGTGCCAGTAGGGCCTCAGGGATCACCGGGGAGCTGTTTTTT; d_call: -; clone_size: -; v_call: TRBV19; j_call: TRBJ2-2
cdr3_aa: CSVIIVGGGDTEAFF; cdr3_nt: TGCAGCGTTATAATCGTGGGAGGAGGGGACACTGAAGCTTTCTTT; d_call: -; clone_size: many; v_call: TRBV29-1; j_call: TRBJ1-1
cdr3_aa: CASSQVTHQPQHF; cdr3_nt: TGCGCCAGCAGCCAAGTTACCCATCAGCCCCAGCATTTT; d_call: -; clone_size: -; v_call: TRBV4-3; j_call: TRBJ1-5
cdr3_aa: CASSRTLTQPQHF; cdr3_nt: TGTGCCAGCAGCCGCACCCTGACCCAGCCCCAGCATTTT; d_call: -; clone_size: -; v_call: TRBV6-5; j_call: TRBJ1-5
cdr3_aa: CASSLAGQGRDTQYF; cdr3_nt: TGTGCCAGCAGCTTGGCCGGGCAGGGGAGAGATACGCAGTATTTT; d_call: -; clone_size: many; v_call: TRBV5-4; j_call: TRBJ2-3
cdr3_aa: CASSLSGAVGANVLTF; cdr3_nt: TGCGCCAGCAGCTTGTCGGGGGCGGTTGGGGCCAACGTCCTGACTTTC; d_call: -; clone_size: many; v_call: TRBV5-1; j_call: TRBJ2-6
cdr3_aa: CASSSTSGGGGETQYF; cdr3_nt: TGTGCCAGCAGCTCGACTAGCGGGGGCGGAGGAGAGACCCAGTACTTC; d_call: TRBD2; clone_size: -; v_call: TRBV11-3; j_call: TRBJ2-5
cdr3_aa: CASSTRGAGELFF; cdr3_nt: TGTGCCAGCAGTACCAGGGGCGCCGGGGAGCTGTTTTTT; d_call: -; clone_size: -; v_call: TRBV7-2; j_call: TRBJ2-2
cdr3_aa: CASSQDFGGQYF; cdr3_nt: TGTGCCAGCAGCCAAGATTTCGGGGGGCAGTACTTC; d_call: -; clone_size: -; v_call: TRBV14; j_call: TRBJ2-7
cdr3_aa: CASSLEFGGKNIQYF; cdr3_nt: TGTGCCAGCAGCTTAGAGTTTGGAGGAAAAAACATTCAGTACTTC; d_call: -; clone_size: many; v_call: TRBV11-2; j_call: TRBJ2-4
cdr3_aa: CSVPQGNYGYTF; cdr3_nt: TGCAGCGTACCCCAGGGGAACTATGGCTACACCTTC; d_call: -; clone_size: -; v_call: TRBV29-1; j_call: TRBJ1-2
cdr3_aa: CASSRRPALNYGYTF; cdr3_nt: TGTGCCAGCAGTCGCCGTCCAGCGCTAAACTATGGCTACACCTTC; d_call: -; clone_size: few; v_call: TRBV6-2/TRBV6-3; j_call: TRBJ1-2
cdr3_aa: CASSQQTSGGDTQYF; cdr3_nt: TGTGCCAGCAGCCAACAAACTAGCGGGGGTGATACGCAGTATTTT; d_call: TRBD2; clone_size: -; v_call: TRBV7-2; j_call: TRBJ2-3
cdr3_aa: CASSLSGGGGYEQYF; cdr3_nt: TGTGCCAGCAGTTTATCTGGCGGGGGAGGTTACGAGCAGTACTTC; d_call: TRBD2; clone_size: -; v_call: TRBV27; j_call: TRBJ2-7
cdr3_aa: CASGLDSFTEAFF; cdr3_nt: TGTGCTAGTGGTTTGGACAGTTTCACTGAAGCTTTCTTT; d_call: -; clone_size: many; v_call: TRBV12-5; j_call: TRBJ1-1
cdr3_aa: CASSLAGGGQETQYF; cdr3_nt: TGTGCCAGCAGTTTGGCCGGGGGGGGCCAAGAGACCCAGTACTTC; d_call: TRBD2; clone_size: -; v_call: TRBV12-3/TRBV12-4; j_call: TRBJ2-5
cdr3_aa: CANLHLDTQYF; cdr3_nt: TGTGCCAACCTACACTTGGATACGCAGTATTTT; d_call: -; clone_size: few; v_call: TRBV7-9; j_call: TRBJ2-3
cdr3_aa: CASSGRDGNQPQHF; cdr3_nt: TGTGCCAGCAGCGGCAGAGATGGCAATCAGCCCCAGCATTTT; d_call: -; clone_size: -; v_call: TRBV7-9; j_call: TRBJ1-5
cdr3_aa: CSARFDRDTQYF; cdr3_nt: TGCAGTGCTAGATTCGACAGAGATACGCAGTATTTT; d_call: -; clone_size: few; v_call: TRBV20-1; j_call: TRBJ2-3
cdr3_aa: CASSQTTQRRQETQYF; cdr3_nt: TGTGCCAGCAGCCAAACGACCCAACGGAGACAAGAGACCCAGTACTTC; d_call: -; clone_size: many; v_call: TRBV11-2; j_call: TRBJ2-5
cdr3_aa: CSVDRVEETQYF; cdr3_nt: TGCAGCGTTGACAGGGTGGAGGAGACCCAGTACTTC; d_call: -; clone_size: -; v_call: TRBV29-1; j_call: TRBJ2-5
cdr3_aa: CASSFGRVGETQYF; cdr3_nt: TGTGCCAGCAGTTTTGGCAGGGTTGGGGAGACCCAGTACTTC; d_call: -; clone_size: few; v_call: TRBV12-3/TRBV12-4; j_call: TRBJ2-5
cdr3_aa: CASSYTPDYGYTF; cdr3_nt: TGTGCCAGCAGTTACACCCCGGATTATGGCTACACCTTC; d_call: -; clone_size: -; v_call: TRBV6-2/TRBV6-3; j_call: TRBJ1-2
cdr3_aa: CASSVVAGGQNEQFF; cdr3_nt: TGTGCCAGCAGCGTAGTAGCGGGGGGGCAGAATGAGCAGTTCTTC; d_call: TRBD2; clone_size: many; v_call: TRBV9; j_call: TRBJ2-1
cdr3_aa: CSVRSPTAGANTGELFF; cdr3_nt: TGCAGCGTTCGGAGCCCCACAGCCGGGGCAAACACCGGGGAGCTGTTTTTT; d_call: -; clone_size: -; v_call: TRBV29-1; j_call: TRBJ2-2
cdr3_aa: CAGVRDRDYNEQFF; cdr3_nt: TGTGCCGGAGTCCGGGACAGGGACTACAATGAGCAGTTCTTC; d_call: TRBD1; clone_size: -; v_call: TRBV6-1; j_call: TRBJ2-1
cdr3_aa: CSARAGTANTEAFF; cdr3_nt: TGCAGTGCTAGGGCCGGGACAGCAAACACTGAAGCTTTCTTT; d_call: TRBD1; clone_size: -; v_call: TRBV20-1; j_call: TRBJ1-1
cdr3_aa: CASSGSAGGHDTQYF; cdr3_nt: TGCGCCAGCAGTGGGTCCGCGGGGGGGCATGATACGCAGTATTTT; d_call: TRBD2; clone_size: many; v_call: TRBV10-1; j_call: TRBJ2-3
cdr3_aa: CASSPNPPSEQYF; cdr3_nt: TGTGCCAGCAGCCCCAACCCCCCGAGTGAGCAGTATTTT; d_call: -; clone_size: many; v_call: TRBV5-4; j_call: TRBJ2-3
cdr3_aa: CASEGQNYGYTF; cdr3_nt: TGTGCCAGCGAGGGACAGAACTATGGCTACACCTTC; d_call: TRBD1; clone_size: few; v_call: TRBV11-2; j_call: TRBJ1-2
cdr3_aa: CSVRQGADTQYF; cdr3_nt: TGCAGCGTAAGACAGGGGGCAGATACGCAGTATTTT; d_call: TRBD1; clone_size: -; v_call: TRBV29-1; j_call: TRBJ2-3
cdr3_aa: CSVDRVGGYTF; cdr3_nt: TGCAGCGTTGACAGGGTAGGCGGCTACACCTTC; d_call: -; clone_size: -; v_call: TRBV29-1; j_call: TRBJ1-2
cdr3_aa: CASSHGQGTNYGYTF; cdr3_nt: TGTGCCAGCAGCCACGGACAGGGAACCAACTATGGCTACACCTTC; d_call: TRBD1; clone_size: -; v_call: TRBV5-4; j_call: TRBJ1-2
cdr3_aa: CASSLGQDDGTQYF; cdr3_nt: TGTGCCAGCAGCTTAGGGCAAGATGACGGTACCCAGTACTTC; d_call: -; clone_size: many; v_call: TRBV7-2; j_call: TRBJ2-5
cdr3_aa: CSASDPRTQGDTQYF; cdr3_nt: TGCAGTGCTAGTGATCCTAGGACTCAAGGGGATACGCAGTATTTT; d_call: -; clone_size: -; v_call: TRBV20-1; j_call: TRBJ2-3
cdr3_aa: CASSHRHRSPEAFF; cdr3_nt: TGTGCCAGCAGCCACCGACACCGGAGCCCTGAAGCTTTCTTT; d_call: -; clone_size: few; v_call: TRBV3-1; j_call: TRBJ1-1
cdr3_aa: CASSPERQAGGTNTGELFF; cdr3_nt: TGCGCCAGCAGCCCGGAACGTCAAGCGGGGGGCACGAACACCGGGGAGCTGTTTTTT; d_call: TRBD2; clone_size: few; v_call: TRBV5-1; j_call: TRBJ2-2
cdr3_aa: CASSLPDQETQYF; cdr3_nt: TGCGCCAGCAGCTTACCGGACCAAGAGACCCAGTACTTC; d_call: -; clone_size: few; v_call: TRBV5-1; j_call: TRBJ2-5
cdr3_aa: CASSQLATAKLNTGELFF; cdr3_nt: TGCGCCAGCAGCCAATTAGCGACAGCCAAGCTCAACACCGGGGAGCTGTTTTTT; d_call: -; clone_size: few; v_call: TRBV4-3; j_call: TRBJ2-2
cdr3_aa: CASSFAQTSYEQYF; cdr3_nt: TGTGCCAGCAGCTTCGCGCAGACCTCCTACGAGCAGTACTTC; d_call: -; clone_size: many; v_call: TRBV11-2; j_call: TRBJ2-7